A single sample is the source of the 25 T cell receptor beta chains below, sequenced in a study of human T cells and chemical hapten exposure. TCRdb re-analysed the RACE reads in MiXCR, keeping a single row per CDR3 protein. Among tens of thousands of distinct CDR3 sequences listed, around 11% were seen once. Time point defined: pre-sensitization, week 0. Indicated treatment: therapeutic diphenylcyclopropenone sensitization with weekly scalp DPC. The sample was whole blood, taken in connection with sensitization to the hapten diphenylcyclopropenone (DPC). All receptors derive from a woman between 25 and 40 years old with alopecia areata. Some clones in this sample may be carry-over from other donors' samples.

This clonotype occurred many times. The chain couples TRBV29-1 to TRBJ1-5, with a tentative D call TRBD1 (5 bases). Per germline, CDR1 SQVTM and CDR2 ANQGSEA. The CDR3 extends over 15 amino acids. V shed 7 bases and J shed 0 bases, with 16 bases lying between them. CDR3 protein: CSDHTGSGSNQPQHF. The CDR3 bases are TGCAGCGACCATACAGGTTCCGGTAGCAATCAGCCCCAGCATTTT.

The chain combines TRBV3-1 with TRBJ2-3; 8 bases fit TRBD1. This CDR3 comprises 18 residues. CDR1 and CDR2 from the germline V gene are LGHDT and YNNKEL (reference sequence). The V segment lost 1 base and the J segment 5 bases; nucleotides outside the gene matches: 14. This CDR3 is CASSQAQGASVFGDTQYF. The CDR3 DNA follows: TGTGCCAGCAGCCAAGCCCAGGGGGCATCAGTCTTTGGAGATACGCAGTATTTT.

This clonotype was observed many times. The CDR3 region is CASSPGAGASTDTQYF. In DNA, the CDR3 is TGTGCCAGCTCACCAGGAGCGGGTGCTAGCACAGATACGCAGTATTTT. The chain uses TRBV18 and TRBJ2-3; maybe TRBD2 (6 bases). V lost 2 bases, J lost 0 bases, and 12 bases lay in between. The CDR3 consists of 16 residues. Germline V gene data show CDR1 as KGHSH and CDR2 as LQKENI.

This clonotype has a handful of counts. V and J are TRBV4-2 and TRBJ2-2, with D uncertain. The germline CDR1 and CDR2 sequences are LGHNA and YNFKEQ. The ends were cut back, 0 bases at V and 5 bases at J, with 10 bases in the middle. The CDR3 runs 15 residues. This CDR3 is CASSQEGVKTGELFF. DNA for the CDR3: TGTGCCAGCAGCCAAGAAGGAGTTAAAACCGGGGAGCTGTTTTTT.

This clonotype was recorded a few times. The chain has TRBV5-5 and TRBJ2-5, with D uncertain. The length of the CDR3 is 11 residues. Trimming cost V 2 bases and J 7 bases, with 6 bases left between them. CDR1 is SGHKS and CDR2 is YYEKEE in the germline V gene (reference sequence). CDR3 region: CASSFGRTQYF. CDR3 DNA: TGTGCCAGCAGCTTCGGAAGGACCCAGTACTTC. The full variable domain, in which reference TRBV5-5 and TRBJ2-5 provide the parts outside the CDR3, is DAGVTQSPTHLIKTRGQQVTLRCSPISGHKSVSWYQQVLGQGPQFIFQYYEKEERGRGNFPDRFSARQFPNYSSELNVNALLLGDSALYLCASSFGRTQYFGPGTRLLVL.

This clonotype was recorded at least ten times. The CDR3 protein is CASSPGRTRETQYF. The CDR3 region has the DNA TGCGCCAGCAGCCCGGGACGGACCCGGGAGACCCAGTACTTC. V is TRBV5-1 and J is TRBJ2-5; D might be TRBD1 or TRBD2, each matching 5 bases. CDR1 is SGHRS, CDR2 YFSETQ, per germline. Trimming removed 4 bases at V and 5 bases at J, with 15 bases between. This CDR3 is 14 amino acids long.

This clonotype showed up just once. The rearrangement joins TRBV29-1 to TRBJ2-3; D is possibly TRBD1 (5 bases). Trimming pared 6 bases from V and 1 base from J, leaving 8 bases between. The length of the CDR3 is 12 residues. CDR1 is SQVTM, CDR2 ANQGSEA, per germline. In nucleotides, the CDR3 is TGCAGCGTGGACACAGGCACAGATACGCAGTATTTT. Translated, it gives CSVDTGTDTQYF.

Note on this clonotype: One base away lies a much larger clone, so this may be a sequencing read error. The rearrangement joins TRBV7-2 to TRBJ1-3; 7 nucleotides line up with TRBD1. The CDR3 runs to 15 residues. Germline V gene data show CDR1 as SGHTA and CDR2 as FQGNSA. The CDR3 DNA sequence: TGTGCCAGCAGCGAGGGACAGAGCTCTGGAAACACCGTATATTTT. This sequence encodes CASSEGQSSGNTVYF. Full variable domain (missing parts from reference TRBV7-2 and TRBJ1-3): GAGVSQSPSNKVTEKGKDVELRCDPISGHTALYWYRQSLGQGLEFLIYFQGNSAPDKSGLPSDRFSAERTGGSVSTLTIQRTQQEDSAVYLCASSEGQSSGNTVYFGEGSWLTVV.

V gene TRBV6-2 or TRBV6-3 combines with J gene TRBJ2-7; 9 bases are shared with TRBD2. V lost 0 bases and J lost 6; bases outside the gene matches: 12. The CDR3 consists of 17 residues. The germline gives CDR1 MNHEY, CDR2 SVGEGT. This CDR3 reads CASSYSTSGLAGREQYF. The CDR3 coding sequence is TGTGCCAGCAGTTACTCGACCAGCGGTCTAGCGGGACGCGAGCAGTACTTC.

This clonotype was seen many times. The V and J genes are TRBV21-1 and TRBJ2-3. TRBV21-1 is a recognized pseudogene. CDR3 length equals 14 residues. The CDR3 protein is CASSPAASTDTQYF. CDR3 sequence (DNA): TGTGCCAGCTCCCCAGCGGCTAGCACAGATACGCAGTATTTT.

This clonotype was counted many times. The rearrangement uses TRBV10-3 and TRBJ2-1, with D perhaps matching TRBD2 (6 bases). CDR3 length: 15 residues. Trimming left V 3 bases short and J 8 bases short, with 17 bases between. Germline V CDR1 and CDR2: ENHRY, SYGVKD. The CDR3 DNA sequence: TGTGCCATCAGTGAACCACTAGCTCCCCCATATGAGCAGTTCTTC. Residues: CAISEPLAPPYEQFF.

The table lists this clonotype with a few counts. This chain uses TRBV6-2 or TRBV6-3 with TRBJ1-3; D unresolved. The CDR3 covers 16 residues. Germline CDR1 and CDR2: MNHEY and SVGEGT. Trimming removed 0 bases from V and 0 bases from J, with 9 bases in between. CDR3 loop: CASSYSRRGSGNTIYF. The CDR3 DNA reads TGTGCCAGCAGTTACTCCCGCAGAGGCTCTGGAAACACCATATATTTT.

As concerns this clonotype: This may be a read error: a much more frequent sequence differs by one nucleotide. The genes are TRBV11-2 and TRBJ2-7, with 7 nucleotides matching TRBD2. The CDR3 is 15 amino acids. Germline V CDR1 and CDR2: SGHAT, FQNNGV. Trimming at V came to 8 bases and at J to 6 bases, leaving 16 bases not matched to a gene. In DNA, the CDR3 is TGTGCCAGCCGCCTCCGGTGGAGGGAGGGCAGCGAGCAGTACTTC. This gives the protein CASRLRWREGSEQYF.

V gene TRBV9 combines with J gene TRBJ2-7; TRBD2 is a possible D gene (6 bases). Trimming took 0 bases from V and 0 from J, leaving 7 bases between them. In germline, CDR1 is SGDLS, CDR2 YYNGEE. The CDR3 contains 14 residues. The CDR3 here is CASSVGTNSYEQYF. Here the CDR3 DNA reads TGTGCCAGCAGCGTAGGGACTAACTCCTACGAGCAGTACTTC.

Points on this clonotype: Possible read error: a much larger clone is one base away. This chain links TRBV18 with TRBJ1-1; weak D call: TRBD1 (6 bases). V lost 1 base to trimming and J lost 7 bases, with 13 bases between them. Germline lookup yields CDR1 KGHSH and CDR2 LQKENI. This CDR3 spans 14 amino acids. The CDR3 loop reads CASSPRAQDSEAFF. The CDR3 coding sequence is TGTGCCAGCTCACCACGGGCCCAGGACAGTGAAGCTTTCTTT.

This clonotype was observed at least ten times. The chain carries TRBV2 and TRBJ1-1, with a weak D call TRBD1 (5 bases). The CDR3 has 15 amino acids. V was shortened by 5 bases and J by 2 bases, with 15 bases between the two germline ends. The germline gives CDR1 SNHLY, CDR2 FYNNEI. CDR3 nucleotides: TGTGCCAGCAGTATCTCTGGGGGATCCAACACTGAAGCTTTCTTT. Translation gives CASSISGGSNTEAFF.

The chain joins TRBV29-1 to TRBJ2-7, with a possible D match to TRBD2 (7 bases). The V end was cut by 2 bases, the J end by 6 bases, with 23 bases between. Germline assignment: CDR1 SQVTM and CDR2 ANQGSEA. This CDR3 region has 16 residues. CDR3: CSVETPGAGGGGEQYF. The CDR3 nucleotides read TGCAGCGTTGAAACCCCGGGGGCCGGCGGCGGGGGCGAGCAGTACTTC.

This clonotype appeared many times. The chain uses TRBV2 and TRBJ1-1, with D perhaps TRBD1 (6 bases). There are 15 residues in the CDR3. Germline CDR1 and CDR2: SNHLY and FYNNEI. V dropped 6 bases and J dropped 0 bases, with 14 bases sitting between them. The CDR3 nucleotides are TGTGCCAGCAGGGAGACAGGCAACATGAACACTGAAGCTTTCTTT. It specifies CASRETGNMNTEAFF.

This clonotype was seen ten or more times. J is TRBJ1-5 and V is TRBV6-2 or TRBV6-3; D is unresolved. Trimming cost V 7 bases and J 6 bases, with 16 bases left between them. The CDR3 extends over 14 amino acids. Looked up from germline, CDR1 is MNHEY and CDR2 is SVGEGT. The CDR3 reads CASTTGKGAQPQHF. The CDR3 bases are TGTGCCAGCACAACGGGGAAGGGTGCTCAGCCCCAGCATTTT.

The sample holds many counts of this clonotype. This rearrangement joins TRBV7-3 to TRBJ2-5, with D possibly being TRBD2 (6 bases). Germline V gene data show CDR1 as SGHTA and CDR2 as FQGTGA. Between the trimmed V and J ends, which lost 3 bases and 3 bases, there was a span of 17 bases. The CDR3 runs 16 residues. As DNA, the CDR3 is TGTGCCAGCAGCTTGGGGACTGGGGAAGGGGAAGAGACCCAGTACTTC. Protein product: CASSLGTGEGEETQYF.

This chain joins TRBV11-3 and TRBJ2-1, with D uncertain. The CDR3 loop spans 11 amino acids. Per germline, CDR1 SGHNT and CDR2 YENEEA. V was trimmed by 8 bases and J by 12 bases, leaving 14 bases between them. The CDR3 coding sequence is TGTGCCAGCCCCGAGCTCGTAGGGCAGTTCTTC. Its translation is CASPELVGQFF.

The chain couples TRBV7-9 to TRBJ1-1; 7 bases match TRBD1. V trimming: 5 bases; J trimming: 6 bases; junction bases outside the gene matches: 3. The CDR3 has 12 amino acids. Germline V gives CDR1 SEHNR, CDR2 FQNEAQ (reference sequence). Written as DNA, the CDR3 is TGTGCCAGCAGCCCGCAGGGGGCTGAAGCTTTCTTT. This encodes CASSPQGAEAFF.

This clonotype appeared many times. This rearrangement joins TRBV18 to TRBJ2-5; 8 nucleotides line up with TRBD1. This CDR3 region has 14 residues. In germline, CDR1 is KGHSH, CDR2 LQKENI. The junction had 4 bases not matched to a gene; V was cut back by 3 bases and J by 4 bases. DNA of the CDR3: TGTGCCAGCTCACCCACAGGGGGGCGAGAGACCCAGTACTTC. This translates into CASSPTGGRETQYF.

The gene calls are TRBV29-1 and TRBJ2-5, with 8 bases identical to TRBD1. V lost 7 bases to trimming and J lost 1 base; unmatched junction nucleotides: 5. Per germline, CDR1 SQVTM and CDR2 ANQGSEA. The CDR3 has 13 amino acids. CDR3 in amino acids: CSARGPTQETQYF. CDR3 bases: TGCAGCGCCAGGGGGCCCACCCAAGAGACCCAGTACTTC.

In its sample, this clonotype was seen a few times. This rearrangement joins TRBV20-1 to TRBJ2-5; D possibly corresponds to TRBD2 (6 bases). The ends were cut back, 6 bases at V and 5 bases at J, with 10 bases in the middle. Germline V lookup: CDR1 DFQATT, CDR2 SNEGSKA (reference sequence). This CDR3 comprises 11 residues. Written as DNA, the CDR3 is TGCAGTGCCATCCGGGAGGAGACCCAGTACTTC. Translation gives CSAIREETQYF.